Listed here are 16 T cell receptor beta chains from one sample, sequenced in a study of cytomegalovirus exposure and HLA in healthy donors. The PCR employed 60 Vbeta primers together with 13 Jbeta primers. Generated by immunoSEQ multiplex PCR, the TCRdb table keeps only in-frame clones and is missing some. This table holds some 180,000 clones, 75% to 85% found once. Specimen: PBMCs. All receptors come from a woman aged 25 to 45 in good health and CMV-seropositive.

In DNA form, the CDR3 reads TGTGCCAGCACCTCGAGACAGGGGGTCGACAATGAGCAGTTCTTC. It is translated as CASTSRQGVDNEQFF. The chain uses TRBV7-9 and TRBJ2-1, with TRBD1 identical over 9 bases. Per the germline V gene, CDR1 is SEHNR and CDR2 is FQNEAQ (reference sequence). V was pared by 7 bases and J by 5 bases, with 9 bases of the junction left unmatched. The CDR3 spans 15 residues.

This chain links TRBV5-1 with TRBJ2-5; 8 bases match TRBD1. CDR3 length equals 16 residues. Germline CDR1 and CDR2: SGHRS and YFSETQ. V lost 0 bases, J lost 5 bases, and 9 bases stayed unmatched. The CDR3, as DNA: TGCGCCAGCAGCTTGGACGGACAGGGCCCAGGTGAGACCCAGTACTTC. The encoded protein is CASSLDGQGPGETQYF.

The chain is built from TRBV27 and TRBJ1-5, with D maybe TRBD1 (5 bases). V gave up 8 bases and J gave up 1 base, with 15 bases separating them. This CDR3 comprises 15 residues. Germline values: CDR1 MNHEY, CDR2 SMNVEV (reference sequence). CDR3: CASRGGAASNQPQHF. DNA of the CDR3: TGTGCCAGCCGAGGAGGGGCGGCAAGCAATCAGCCCCAGCATTTT.

This clone has a single count. The gene calls are TRBV7-9 and TRBJ2-3; TRBD2 aligns across 7 bases. Germline CDR1 reads SEHNR; CDR2 reads FQNEAQ (reference sequence). Trimming removed 1 base from V and 4 bases from J; junction bases left unmatched: 2. The CDR3 totals 14 residues. The CDR3 loop reads CASSLEGLADTQYF. CDR3 bases: TGTGCCAGCAGCTTAGAAGGACTAGCAGATACGCAGTATTTT. The full variable domain, with the rest looked up from reference TRBV7-9 and TRBJ2-3, is DTGVSQNPRHKITKRGQNVTFRCDPISEHNRLYWYRQTLGQGPEFLTYFQNEAQLEKSRLLSDRFSAERPKGSFSTLEIQRTEQGDSAMYLCASSLEGLADTQYFGPGTRLTVL.

This chain connects TRBV2 to TRBJ2-4; 9 bases line up with TRBD1. Germline trimming cut 11 bases from V and 0 bases from J; bases unmatched to any gene: 8. The CDR3 runs 15 residues. CDR1 is SNHLY, CDR2 FYNNEI, per germline. As DNA, the CDR3 is TGTGCCTACAGGGGGCGGGAACTAGCCAAAAACATTCAGTACTTC. Translating gives CAYRGRELAKNIQYF.

The chain joins TRBV4-3 to TRBJ2-6; 10 bases map to TRBD2. Trimming removed 1 base from V and 0 bases from J; junction bases left unmatched: 6. The CDR3 has 19 amino acids. CDR1 LGHNA and CDR2 YSLEER come from the germline V gene. CDR3 nucleotide sequence: TGCGCCAGCAGCCAAGGATTAGCGGGGGGTGTCTCTGGGGCCAACGTCCTGACTTTC. This translates into CASSQGLAGGVSGANVLTF.

This clone was seen just once. An end of the junction differs from the germline gene, which may be a read error. The chain couples TRBV5-1 to TRBJ2-7; D perhaps matches TRBD1 (6 bases). This CDR3 has 14 residues. CDR1 SGHRS and CDR2 YFSETQ come from the germline V gene. CDR3 DNA: TGCGCCGGCAGCTTGGAGTGGGGGCCCTACGAGCAGTACTTC. Its translation is CAGSLEWGPYEQYF.

The J gene is TRBJ2-1, the V gene TRBV7-3, with TRBD2 matching 9 bases. V shed 5 bases and J 2 bases; nucleotides not matched to a gene: 7. The CDR3 is made up of 16 amino acids. Germline values: CDR1 SGHTA, CDR2 FQGTGA. The CDR3 is CASSPRTSDAYNEQFF. CDR3 in DNA: TGTGCCAGCAGCCCGCGGACTAGCGATGCCTACAATGAGCAGTTCTTC.

As for this clone: The same CDR3 also results from other DNA sequences found in this sample. J is TRBJ2-7 and V is TRBV15; tentatively, D is TRBD2 (5 bases). The CDR3 has 12 residues. From germline, CDR1 is LNHNV and CDR2 YYDKDF (reference sequence). Trimming stripped 0 bases from V and 7 bases from J, with 7 bases between. As DNA, the CDR3 is TGTGCCACCAGCAGAGATCGAGGGGAGCAGTACTTC. Protein: CATSRDRGEQYF.

This clone occurred once. CDR3 region: CASSLGGGIYEQYF. The CDR3, as DNA: TGTGCCAGCAGCCTGGGGGGGGGCATCTACGAGCAGTACTTC. The chain carries TRBV6-5 and TRBJ2-7, with a tentative D call TRBD2 (7 bases). Germline V gene sequence: CDR1 MNHEY, CDR2 SVGAGI. V was trimmed by 6 bases and J by 3 bases, leaving 15 bases between them. The CDR3 runs 14 residues.

This chain joins TRBV28 and TRBJ1-6, with 8 bases aligning to TRBD1. The J segment lost 4 bases and the V segment lost 7 bases, leaving 21 bases of the junction unmatched. The CDR3 sequence is 20 residues long. Germline lookup yields CDR1 MDHEN and CDR2 SYDVKM. The CDR3 protein is CASTPDEDRAPLRYNSPLHF. The CDR3 region has the DNA TGTGCCAGCACCCCCGATGAGGACAGGGCTCCCCTTAGATATAATTCACCCCTCCACTTT. The whole variable domain, filled in from reference TRBV28 and TRBJ1-6, reads DVKVTQSSRYLVKRTGEKVFLECVQDMDHENMFWYRQDPGLGLRLIYFSYDVKMKEKGDIPEGYSVSREKKERFSLILESASTNQTSMYLCASTPDEDRAPLRYNSPLHFGNGTRLTVT.

CDR3 protein: CASSTQVQANTEAFF. Written as DNA, the CDR3 is TGTGCCAGCTCAACTCAGGTACAGGCGAACACTGAAGCTTTCTTT. The chain employs TRBV18 and TRBJ1-1; perhaps TRBD1 as D (5 bases). Between the trimmed V and J ends, which lost 5 bases and 1 base, there was a span of 14 bases. The CDR3 has 15 residues. Germline CDR1 is KGHSH and CDR2 is LQKENI.

The chain is built from TRBV6-1 and TRBJ2-3; 8 nucleotides match TRBD1. V shed 7 bases, J shed 3 bases, and the junction held 6 bases outside the gene matches. CDR3 length equals 14 residues. Germline lookup yields CDR1 MNHNS and CDR2 SASEGT. The CDR3 is CASNDRTGTDTQYF. The DNA for the CDR3 is TGTGCCAGCAATGATCGGACAGGGACAGATACGCAGTATTTT.

The V call is TRBV6-5, the J call TRBJ1-5, with TRBD1 identical over 8 bases. The CDR3 runs 13 residues. Germline V gene sequence: CDR1 MNHEY, CDR2 SVGAGI. Trimming took 6 bases from V and 7 from J; bases not matched to a gene: 5. As DNA, the CDR3 is TGTGCCAGCAGGAATACAGGGGGGCAGCCCCAGCATTTT. Translated: CASRNTGGQPQHF.

The V call is TRBV7-9, the J call TRBJ2-7; TRBD1 is a possible D gene (5 bases). V shed 6 bases and J shed 2 bases, with 8 bases lying between them. The germline V gene encodes CDR1 SEHNR and CDR2 FQNEAQ (reference sequence). This CDR3 is built from 12 residues. Written as DNA, the CDR3 is TGTGCCAGCAGGCCAGGGACCTACGAGCAGTACTTC. Residues: CASRPGTYEQYF.

DNA of the CDR3: TGCGCCAGCAGCTTGGACAGGGCTGGGGCTAATGAAAAACTGTTTTTT. Encoded protein: CASSLDRAGANEKLFF. The rearrangement joins TRBV5-1 to TRBJ1-4, with a possible D match to TRBD1 (6 bases). The CDR3 sequence is 16 residues long. Germline V gives CDR1 SGHRS, CDR2 YFSETQ. The V gene lost 0 bases and the J gene lost 3 bases, with 12 bases spanning the gap.